These 3 T cell receptor beta chains originate from one sample sequenced in a study of tumor and adjacent non-tumor tissue in lung cancer. The library came from three nested PCR rounds adapted from ARM-PCR protocols. From the multiplex PCR reads, TCRdb called clonotypes with MiXCR, one entry per CDR3 protein. The sample records about 68,000 distinct CDR3 sequences, roughly 60% being singletons. This sample's RNA came from whole unsorted tissue. The sequenced material came from lung tumor tissue. The source of these receptors is a man aged 50 or older with non-small cell lung cancer.

The V and J genes are TRBV6-6 and TRBJ2-3; D call uncertain. V lost 6 bases to trimming and J lost 1 base, with 17 bases between them. Germline CDR1 reads MNHNY; CDR2 reads SVGAGI (reference sequence). CDR3 length: 16 amino acids. The CDR3 region is CASRDRVGSGTDTQYF. The CDR3 DNA reads TGTGCCAGCAGGGACCGAGTCGGATCAGGCACAGATACGCAGTATTTT.

This chain joins TRBV11-2 and TRBJ2-5; a possible D gene is TRBD2 (6 bases). This CDR3 has 15 residues. Trimming pared 5 bases from V and 5 bases from J, leaving 18 bases between. Per germline, CDR1 SGHAT and CDR2 FQNNGV. This CDR3 is CASSLERFGGETQYF. The CDR3, as DNA: TGTGCCAGCAGCCTGGAGCGGTTCGGGGGTGAGACCCAGTACTTC.

About this clonotype itself: This may come from a read error, since a much larger clone is one base off. The genes are TRBV6-6 and TRBJ1-1, with D possibly TRBD1 on 5 matching bases. Germline CDR1 and CDR2: MNHNY and SVGAGI (reference sequence). This CDR3 region has 14 residues. CDR3 bases: TGTGCCAGCACTTACTCACAGGTTGACACTGAAGCTTTCTTT. It encodes CASTYSQVDTEAFF.